This T cell receptor (beta chain) is from a study of blood T cell repertoires in COVID-19. Whole-study context: The samples span acute and convalescent COVID-19 from the United States, Italy and Spain. T cells, B-cell-depleted T cells, or PBMCs provided the cDNA or gDNA that served as material.

The protocol was immunoSEQ multiplex PCR, while the TCRdb copy is restricted to in-frame clones and leaves out a portion. The top ten hold around 3.7% of the sample, which has about 160,000 clones, around 80% seen once. The V and J ends lost 2 bases and 5 bases, in that order; junction bases with no gene match: 2. The CDR3 runs to 14 residues. In germline, CDR1 is SGHTA, CDR2 FQGNSA. The chain carries TRBV7-2 and TRBJ2-1, with TRBD2 identical over 8 bases. The sequence derives from a woman aged 55-69 years who had recovered from COVID-19. The sequencing sample was made of PBMCs or T cells enriched from blood (not recorded which). This chain's CDR3 is CASSLTSGNNEQFF. CDR3 coding DNA: TGTGCCAGCAGCTTAACTAGCGGAAACAATGAGCAGTTCTTC.